What follows are 25 T cell receptor beta chains derived from one specimen sequenced in a study of PD-1 blockade in classical Hodgkin lymphoma (dated by TCRdb to about 2020). The sample's time point label, in plain terms: cycle 2 day 1 (C2D1) of nivolumab. Relapse after autologous stem cell transplantation had occurred in all trial patients, and cohorts A, B and C were distinguished by prior brentuximab vedotin exposure. Libraries were made using the immunoSEQ multiplex PCR assay. TCRdb limited this immuneACCESS table to in-frame rearrangements with V and J called. A share of clones is missing; checked studies link under half to unresolved V genes, and the rest is unexplained. Within this sample are 25,000 to 35,000 clones, with more than 65% of them counted one time only. The ten largest clones add up to 3.5% to 4.5% of the sample. The starting material was peripheral blood mononuclear cells (PBMCs), obtained before the second cycle of nivolumab. Receptors originate from a human donor with classical Hodgkin lymphoma.

V is TRBV6-6 and J is TRBJ2-7, with D unclear. Deletions cut 2 bases from V and 7 bases from J, with 9 bases between. The germline CDR1 and CDR2 sequences are MNHNY and SVGAGI (reference sequence). The CDR3 is 12 amino acids. This CDR3 reads CASSYPDREQYF. The CDR3 nucleotides are TGTGCCAGCAGTTACCCCGACCGTGAGCAGTACTTC.

The rearrangement uses TRBV13 and TRBJ2-7; a possible D gene is TRBD2 (5 bases). Deletions cut 1 base from V and 3 bases from J, with 16 bases between. CDR3 length: 16 residues. Germline lookup yields CDR1 PRHDT and CDR2 FYEKMQ (reference sequence). The CDR3 reads CASSLAPPSGNYEQYF. DNA of the CDR3: TGTGCCAGCAGCTTAGCCCCCCCTTCGGGGAACTACGAGCAGTACTTC.

The chain employs TRBV2 and TRBJ2-1; 11 nucleotides line up with TRBD2. The junction had 6 bases not matched to a gene; V was cut back by 6 bases and J by 2 bases. Germline V lookup: CDR1 SNHLY, CDR2 FYNNEI. The length of the CDR3 is 16 residues. The CDR3 DNA sequence: TGTGCCAGCAGCCTTAGCGGGGGGGCTGCCTACAATGAGCAGTTCTTC. Its translation is CASSLSGGAAYNEQFF.

This sequence joins TRBV5-6 and TRBJ2-3; 9 bases fit TRBD2. Trimming removed 2 bases from V and 1 base from J; junction bases left unmatched: 5. Germline V CDR1 and CDR2: SGHDT, YYEEEE. The CDR3 loop spans 16 amino acids. The CDR3 spells CASSFSGGSRTDTQYF. For the CDR3, the DNA is TGTGCCAGCAGCTTCAGCGGGGGGTCCCGCACAGATACGCAGTATTTT.

This chain connects TRBV28 to TRBJ2-7, with D perhaps being TRBD1 or TRBD2 (5 bases each). V gave up 6 bases and J gave up 3 bases, with 12 bases separating them. This CDR3 has 13 residues. CDR1 and CDR2 from the germline V gene are MDHEN and SYDVKM. The CDR3 DNA is TGTGCCAGCAGCCTCGGGACCTACTACGAGCAGTACTTC. Amino acid sequence: CASSLGTYYEQYF.

The CDR3 loop reads CASRGRGETQYF. CDR3 DNA: TGTGCCAGCAGAGGGCGCGGGGAGACCCAGTACTTC. This chain joins TRBV11-3 and TRBJ2-5; a possible D gene is TRBD2 (5 bases). CDR1 and CDR2 from the germline V gene are SGHNT and YENEEA. The CDR3 runs 12 residues. V gave up 6 bases and J gave up 5 bases, with 10 bases separating them.

V is TRBV7-9 and J is TRBJ2-2; no clear D gene. The CDR3 sequence is 13 residues long. The germline V gene encodes CDR1 SEHNR and CDR2 FQNEAQ (reference sequence). V was pared by 4 bases and J by 4 bases, with 7 bases between. Here the CDR3 DNA reads TGTGCCAGCAGCTCACTCGGCACCGGGGAGCTGTTTTTT. It is translated as CASSSLGTGELFF.

The J gene is TRBJ2-2, the V gene TRBV2, with D perhaps matching TRBD1 (6 bases). Trimming cost V 2 bases and J 4 bases, with 8 bases left between them. The CDR3 runs 14 residues. Germline-derived CDR1 and CDR2 are SNHLY and FYNNEI. CDR3 coding DNA: TGTGCCAGCAGTGAAACAGGGTTCACCGGGGAGCTGTTTTTT. Protein sequence: CASSETGFTGELFF.

The genes are TRBV2 and TRBJ1-1; TRBD1 is a possible D gene (5 bases). V was pared by 6 bases and J by 5 bases, with 10 bases between. The CDR3 covers 12 residues. Germline V gene sequence: CDR1 SNHLY, CDR2 FYNNEI. The CDR3 is CASSPWGTEAFF. The CDR3 DNA reads TGTGCCAGCAGCCCCTGGGGGACTGAAGCTTTCTTT.

The CDR3 is CASSISGGANEQFF. For the CDR3, the DNA is TGTGCCAGTAGTATAAGTGGCGGGGCTAATGAGCAGTTCTTC. J is TRBJ2-1 and V is TRBV19; the D gene is possibly TRBD2 (6 bases). Per the germline V gene, CDR1 is LNHDA and CDR2 is SQIVND (reference sequence). CDR3 length equals 14 residues. Trimming took 2 bases from V and 7 from J, leaving 12 bases between them.

This chain uses TRBV5-4 with TRBJ2-5; no definite D call. The V gene's germline CDR1 is SGHNT and CDR2 YYREEE (reference sequence). Between the trimmed V and J ends, which lost 4 bases and 2 bases, there was a span of 15 bases. This CDR3 is 15 amino acids long. Here the CDR3 DNA reads TGTGCCAGCAGCGGGGTGCTACCATCGCAAGAGACCCAGTACTTC. Translation gives CASSGVLPSQETQYF.

The J gene is TRBJ1-2, the V gene TRBV28; D may be TRBD1 (5 bases). The germline gives CDR1 MDHEN, CDR2 SYDVKM. V was shortened by 3 bases and J by 0 bases, with 11 bases between the two germline ends. The CDR3 totals 15 residues. The DNA of the CDR3 is TGTGCCAGCAGTTTTCCGGGGGGAGCTAACTATGGCTACACCTTC. As protein: CASSFPGGANYGYTF.

This clone was counted between two and nine times. The chain links TRBV2 to TRBJ2-1, with 11 bases aligning to TRBD2. CDR3 length: 14 amino acids. Germline assignment: CDR1 SNHLY and CDR2 FYNNEI. Unmatched junction bases numbered 3, after V lost 7 bases and J lost 4 bases. The CDR3 spells CASKTSGGYNEQFF. The CDR3 DNA reads as TGTGCCAGCAAAACTAGCGGGGGTTACAATGAGCAGTTCTTC.

The chain is built from TRBV10-3 and TRBJ2-5, with 8 bases that match TRBD2. Per the germline V gene, CDR1 is ENHRY and CDR2 is SYGVKD. Trimming took 10 bases from V and 3 from J; bases not matched to a gene: 22. The CDR3 sequence is 18 residues long. CDR3 DNA sequence: TGTGCCACCGCTCAGCGGTCGGCTCGGCGGGAGGCCGAAGAGACCCAGTACTTC. It codes for CATAQRSARREAEETQYF.

The V call is TRBV5-1, the J call TRBJ2-1, with TRBD1 as a possible D gene (6 bases). Germline V lookup: CDR1 SGHRS, CDR2 YFSETQ. This CDR3 comprises 14 residues. V was shortened by 3 bases and J by 3 bases, with 10 bases between the two germline ends. This CDR3 is CASSSRGLYNEQFF. CDR3 coding DNA: TGCGCCAGCAGCTCCAGGGGTCTCTACAATGAGCAGTTCTTC.

The chain is built from TRBV15 and TRBJ1-1; TRBD1 matches 11 bases. The CDR3 is 15 amino acids. In germline, CDR1 is LNHNV, CDR2 YYDKDF (reference sequence). Trimming removed 1 base from V and 5 bases from J; junction bases left unmatched: 3. CDR3 bases: TGTGCCACCAGCAGAGGGACAGGGGGCTTGACTGAAGCTTTCTTT. It is translated as CATSRGTGGLTEAFF.

The chain uses TRBV7-9 and TRBJ2-3; the D gene is possibly TRBD1 (7 bases). Per germline, CDR1 SEHNR and CDR2 FQNEAQ (reference sequence). Trimming removed 3 bases at V and 4 bases at J, with 11 bases between. The CDR3 length is 14 residues. CDR3 DNA sequence: TGTGCCAGCAGCTTGACAGGGACTTCAGATACGCAGTATTTT. It codes for CASSLTGTSDTQYF. The entire variable domain, with the rest obtained from reference TRBV7-9 and TRBJ2-3, is as follows: DTGVSQNPRHKITKRGQNVTFRCDPISEHNRLYWYRQTLGQGPEFLTYFQNEAQLEKSRLLSDRFSAERPKGSFSTLEIQRTEQGDSAMYLCASSLTGTSDTQYFGPGTRLTVL.

This clone was seen once. The chain recombines TRBV7-2 with TRBJ2-5; TRBD1 agrees at 8 bases. Germline V lookup: CDR1 SGHTA, CDR2 FQGNSA. The CDR3 runs 15 residues. The J segment lost 5 bases and the V segment lost 5 bases, leaving 10 bases of the junction unmatched. The CDR3 DNA follows: TGTGCCAGCAGCATCGGGCTCACAGGGGGGGAGACCCAGTACTTC. This codes for CASSIGLTGGETQYF.

The chain is built from TRBV19 and TRBJ2-7; D perhaps matches TRBD1 (6 bases). This CDR3 is 13 amino acids long. Germline V gives CDR1 LNHDA, CDR2 SQIVND (reference sequence). V lost 4 bases and J lost 2, with 9 bases in between. The CDR3 DNA reads as TGTGCCAGTAGTAAGGACAGCCCCTACGAGCAGTACTTC. This codes for CASSKDSPYEQYF. Variable domain in full (rest from reference TRBV19 and TRBJ2-7): DGGITQSPKYLFRKEGQNVTLSCEQNLNHDAMYWYRQDPGQGLRLIYYSQIVNDFQKGDIAEGYSVSREKKESFPLTVTSAQKNPTAFYLCASSKDSPYEQYFGPGTRLTVT.

The CDR3 spells CASEGSGNTIYF. DNA for the CDR3: TGTGCCAGCGAGGGTTCTGGAAACACCATATATTTT. The chain recombines TRBV6-1 with TRBJ1-3; D not certain. This CDR3 has 12 amino acids. Per the germline V gene, CDR1 is MNHNS and CDR2 is SASEGT. V gave up 8 bases and J gave up 1 base, with 6 bases separating them.

There are a few counts of this clone. The chain employs TRBV19 and TRBJ1-1, with 12 nucleotides matching TRBD1. Germline lookup yields CDR1 LNHDA and CDR2 SQIVND (reference sequence). V shed 1 base and J 4 bases; nucleotides not matched to a gene: 19. The CDR3 has 21 residues. The chain's CDR3 is CASSIGRDRGLSREVRTEAFF. The CDR3 bases are TGTGCCAGTAGTATAGGGCGGGACAGGGGGCTATCCCGAGAGGTTCGCACTGAAGCTTTCTTT.

This clone is judged medium-sized. J is TRBJ1-5 and V is TRBV19, with 8 bases lining up with TRBD1. Germline CDR1 is LNHDA and CDR2 is SQIVND (reference sequence). The CDR3 length is 16 residues. After removal of 4 bases from V and 4 bases from J, the junction contained 9 bases not matched to a gene. The CDR3 DNA reads as TGTGCCAGTAGTAGTGGACAGGGTGGGTTAAATCAGCCCCAGCATTTT. This sequence encodes CASSSGQGGLNQPQHF.

This clone was found a few times. This chain uses TRBV18 with TRBJ2-7; a possible D gene is TRBD1 (6 bases). Germline V gives CDR1 KGHSH, CDR2 LQKENI. The CDR3 is 14 residues long. The V gene lost 5 bases and the J gene lost 0 bases, with 11 bases spanning the gap. The CDR3 region is CASSTGLSSYEQYF. As DNA, the CDR3 is TGTGCCAGCTCAACAGGGCTGAGCTCCTACGAGCAGTACTTC.

A few counts support this clone. The genes are TRBV29-1 and TRBJ2-1; D possibly corresponds to TRBD2 (5 bases). CDR3 length equals 11 residues. The V gene lost 1 base and the J gene lost 15 bases, with 13 bases spanning the gap. CDR1 and CDR2 (germline): SQVTM, ANQGSEA. The CDR3 reads CSVEGGVRAFF. CDR3 DNA: TGCAGCGTTGAAGGGGGTGTGCGGGCGTTCTTC.

The CDR3, as DNA: TGCGCCAGCAGCTTAGGGGCCCTAGGCGGGGAGCTGTTTTTT. This sequence encodes CASSLGALGGELFF. The chain joins TRBV5-1 to TRBJ2-2; a possible D gene is TRBD1 (5 bases). The CDR3 is 14 residues long. V was clipped by 2 bases and J by 7 bases, with 12 bases between them. Germline CDR1 and CDR2: SGHRS and YFSETQ.